This T cell receptor beta chain stems from a study of T cell repertoires in cytomegalovirus infection. Whole-study results and caveats: Within the response measured ex vivo, HLA-C-restricted CMV-specific TCR beta clonotypes were dominant.

Each CDR3 protein gets one entry after TCRdb re-called the reads with MiXCR. The data hold about 890,000 distinct CDR3 sequences, with approximately 31% observed a single time. A word on this clonotype: The antigen remains unidentified.

This TCR was sampled from a human donor in good health (CMV status not recorded). Some clones in this sample may be carry-over from other donors' samples. The sample was cultured CD8+ T cells from PBMCs, taken from culture after CMV antigen stimulation.

The CDR3 spells CASSVAGTGSAYEQFF. DNA of the CDR3: TGTGCCAGCAGCGTAGCCGGGACAGGGTCAGCTTATGAGCAGTTCTTC. The chain couples TRBV9 to TRBJ2-1; TRBD1 matches at 9 bases. There are 16 residues in the CDR3. Germline lookup yields CDR1 SGDLS and CDR2 YYNGEE. The ends lost 0 bases at V and 8 bases at J; junction bases unmatched: 9.